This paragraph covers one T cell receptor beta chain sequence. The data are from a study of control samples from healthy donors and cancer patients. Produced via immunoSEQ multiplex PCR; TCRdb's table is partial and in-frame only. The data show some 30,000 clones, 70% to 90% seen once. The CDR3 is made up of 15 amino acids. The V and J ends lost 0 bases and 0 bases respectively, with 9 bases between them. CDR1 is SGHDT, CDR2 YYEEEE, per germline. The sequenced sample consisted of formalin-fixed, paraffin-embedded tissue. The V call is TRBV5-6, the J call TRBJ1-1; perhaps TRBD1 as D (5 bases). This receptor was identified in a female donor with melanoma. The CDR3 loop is CASSLAGALNTEAFF. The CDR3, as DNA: TGTGCCAGCAGCTTGGCTGGGGCGTTGAACACTGAAGCTTTCTTT.